This T cell receptor beta chain is from a study of CD8+CD57+ T cells in acquired aplastic anemia. At the level of the study: Each DNA sample taken from sorted CD4+ and CD8+ cells came to about 3 ug on average. CD4+ reads averaged about 11 million in healthy donors.

There are 14 residues in the CDR3. Germline V gene data show CDR1 as DFQATT and CDR2 as SNEGSKA (reference sequence). V lost 6 bases to trimming and J lost 5 bases; unmatched junction nucleotides: 10. The template used for profiling TCR beta VDJ and CDR3 was genomic DNA. Via MiXCR, TCRdb re-called the reads, giving one row per CDR3 protein. The data hold about 210,000 distinct CDR3 sequences, with around 63% observed a single time. Overall study findings and caveats: There were twenty-nine CD8+ CDR3 sequences that occurred in both patients and controls.

This clonotype was picked up one time. Antigen: not known. The receptor was derived from a human donor in good health. The V call is TRBV20-1, the J call TRBJ1-1, with 9 bases matching TRBD1. Sequenced material: sorted CD4+, CD8+, or CD8+CD57+ T cells (not recorded which) from PBMCs. CDR3 protein: CSATTGQGWTEAFF. For the CDR3, the DNA is TGCAGTGCCACAACGGGACAGGGTTGGACTGAAGCTTTCTTT.